What follows describes a single T cell receptor (beta chain). The method was immunoSEQ multiplex PCR; TCRdb's version includes in-frame clones alone and lacks a portion of them. The sample lists 75,000 to 95,000 clones; 80% to 90% were seen once. The data were taken from a study of T cell changes during pregnancy in multiple sclerosis. The CDR3 is made up of 15 amino acids. V lost 7 bases to trimming and J lost 0 bases, with 15 bases between them. Germline V gives CDR1 MDHEN, CDR2 SYDVKM. The chain employs TRBV28 and TRBJ1-2; D gene unclear. The source material was peripheral blood, sampled in the first trimester of pregnancy. The TCR sequence derives from a female donor in good health, enrolled as a control in a pregnancy study. The CDR3 DNA sequence: TGTGCCAGCACCCCGGTCCCGGGAGCTAACTATGGCTACACCTTC. Protein product: CASTPVPGANYGYTF.